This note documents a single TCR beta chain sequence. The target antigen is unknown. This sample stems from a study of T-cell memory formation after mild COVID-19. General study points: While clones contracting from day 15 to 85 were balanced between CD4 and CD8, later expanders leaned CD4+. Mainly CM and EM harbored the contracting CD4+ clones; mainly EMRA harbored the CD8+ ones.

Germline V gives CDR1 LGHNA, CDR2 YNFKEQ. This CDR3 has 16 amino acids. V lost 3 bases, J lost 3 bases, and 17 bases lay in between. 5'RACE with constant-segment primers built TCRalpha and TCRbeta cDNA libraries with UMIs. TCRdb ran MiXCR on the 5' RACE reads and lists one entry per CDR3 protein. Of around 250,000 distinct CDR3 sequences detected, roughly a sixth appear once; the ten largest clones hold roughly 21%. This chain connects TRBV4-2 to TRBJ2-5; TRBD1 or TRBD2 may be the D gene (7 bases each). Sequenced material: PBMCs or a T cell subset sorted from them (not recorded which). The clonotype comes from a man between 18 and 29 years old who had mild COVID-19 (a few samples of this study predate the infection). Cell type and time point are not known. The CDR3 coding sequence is TGTGCCAGCAGCCACTATGACAGGGCGGGGGAAGAGACCCAGTACTTC. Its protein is CASSHYDRAGEETQYF.